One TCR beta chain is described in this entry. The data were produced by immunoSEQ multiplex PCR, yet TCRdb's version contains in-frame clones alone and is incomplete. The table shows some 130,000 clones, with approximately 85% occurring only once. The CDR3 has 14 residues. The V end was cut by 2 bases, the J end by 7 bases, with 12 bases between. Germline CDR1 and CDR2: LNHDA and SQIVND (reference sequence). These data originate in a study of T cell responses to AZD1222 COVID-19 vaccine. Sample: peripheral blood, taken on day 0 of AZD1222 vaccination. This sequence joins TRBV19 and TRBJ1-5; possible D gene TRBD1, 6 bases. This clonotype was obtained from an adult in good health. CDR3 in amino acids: CASSIMAGDQPQHF. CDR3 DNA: TGTGCCAGTAGTATAATGGCAGGGGACCAGCCCCAGCATTTT.